These T cell receptor beta chains were read from a single sample in a study of blood T cell repertoires in COVID-19. Using immunoSEQ multiplex PCR, the repertoire was profiled, and TCRdb retains in-frame clones only, with some absent. The sample lists around 150,000 clones; 85% to 95% were seen once. Sequenced: peripheral blood. These receptor sequences come from a woman between 50 and 59 years old with acute or convalescent COVID-19. Each CDR3 is given with its conserved first and last residue. A D gene is named only where the DNA matches it firmly. The size field is filled for only some rows; it gives once, few, many or a size class.

j_call: TRBJ2-7
d_call: -
v_call: TRBV7-2
clone_size: -
cdr3_aa: CASSLAAESSYEQYF
cdr3_nt: TGTGCCAGCAGCTTAGCGGCGGAATCCTCCTACGAGCAGTACTTC

j_call: TRBJ1-5
d_call: -
v_call: TRBV30
clone_size: -
cdr3_aa: CAWSTRGNQPQHF
cdr3_nt: TGTGCCTGGAGTACGCGGGGTAATCAGCCCCAGCATTTT

j_call: TRBJ2-7
d_call: -
v_call: TRBV24-1
clone_size: -
cdr3_aa: CATSGRRIQGPLRYEQYF
cdr3_nt: TGTGCCACCAGTGGCCGGCGGATACAGGGCCCCCTTAGATACGAGCAGTACTTC

j_call: TRBJ1-5
d_call: -
v_call: TRBV5-5
clone_size: -
cdr3_aa: CASSLAGGNQPQHF
cdr3_nt: TGTGCCAGCAGCTTGGCCGGGGGCAATCAGCCCCAGCATTTT

j_call: TRBJ2-1
d_call: TRBD2
v_call: TRBV28
clone_size: -
cdr3_aa: CASGGGGRSWGEQFF
cdr3_nt: TGTGCCAGCGGTGGGGGCGGGAGGTCCTGGGGCGAGCAGTTCTTC

j_call: TRBJ1-2
d_call: -
v_call: TRBV6-2/TRBV6-3
clone_size: -
cdr3_aa: CASSLIAGWQGYGYTF
cdr3_nt: TGTGCCAGCAGTCTAATTGCTGGGTGGCAGGGGTATGGCTACACCTTC

j_call: TRBJ1-1
d_call: -
v_call: TRBV11-2
clone_size: few
cdr3_aa: CASSRIQGRGNEAFF
cdr3_nt: TGTGCCAGCAGCCGAATTCAGGGGCGAGGGAATGAAGCTTTCTTT

j_call: TRBJ1-5
d_call: -
v_call: TRBV29-1
clone_size: -
cdr3_aa: CSVAESNQPQHF
cdr3_nt: TGCAGCGTTGCCGAGAGCAATCAGCCCCAGCATTTT

j_call: TRBJ1-2
d_call: TRBD1
v_call: TRBV19
clone_size: -
cdr3_aa: CATRGQGDGYTF
cdr3_nt: TGTGCCACCAGGGGACAGGGGGATGGCTACACCTTC

j_call: TRBJ1-1
d_call: TRBD1
v_call: TRBV6-5
clone_size: -
cdr3_aa: CASSPRGLNTEAFF
cdr3_nt: TGTGCCAGCAGTCCCAGGGGGTTGAACACTGAAGCTTTCTTT

j_call: TRBJ1-2
d_call: TRBD1
v_call: TRBV5-1
clone_size: -
cdr3_aa: CASSTDGTGVGYTF
cdr3_nt: TGCGCCAGCAGCACCGACGGGACAGGGGTCGGCTACACCTTC

j_call: TRBJ1-5
d_call: -
v_call: TRBV18
clone_size: -
cdr3_aa: CASSQEQLSNQPQHF
cdr3_nt: TGTGCCAGCTCACAGGAACAGCTTAGCAATCAGCCCCAGCATTTT

j_call: TRBJ1-6
d_call: -
v_call: TRBV7-3
clone_size: -
cdr3_aa: CASRFWGRSYNSPLHF
cdr3_nt: TGTGCCAGCAGGTTTTGGGGGAGGTCCTATAATTCACCCCTCCACTTT

j_call: TRBJ2-7
d_call: TRBD2
v_call: TRBV5-4
clone_size: -
cdr3_aa: CASSSSGTYEQYF
cdr3_nt: TGTGCCAGCAGCTCCAGCGGGACCTACGAGCAGTACTTC

j_call: TRBJ2-1
d_call: TRBD1
v_call: TRBV28
clone_size: -
cdr3_aa: CASTVRDRGNNEQFF
cdr3_nt: TGTGCCAGCACCGTGCGGGACAGGGGAAACAATGAGCAGTTCTTC